Included here is one TCR beta chain sequence, with context. Some clones are missing from TCRdb's copy, which holds only in-frame ones; the method was immunoSEQ multiplex PCR. In the table there are about 20,000 clones, approximately 86% of which are singletons. The data originate from a study of T cell changes during pregnancy in multiple sclerosis. V shed 6 bases and J shed 4 bases, with 15 bases lying between them. CDR1 and CDR2 from the germline V gene are LNHDA and SQIVND (reference sequence). This CDR3 is 14 amino acids long. Source: CD8+ T cells from peripheral blood mononuclear cells, taken after pregnancy. This chain links TRBV19 with TRBJ1-1; possibly TRBD1 for D (5 bases). This clonotype was obtained from a female donor in good health, enrolled as a control in a pregnancy study. The chain's CDR3 is CASSSVLGVTEAFF. CDR3 sequence (DNA): TGTGCCAGTAGCTCCGTTTTAGGGGTCACTGAAGCTTTCTTT.